This T cell receptor (beta chain) was documented in a study of T cell responses to AZD1222 COVID-19 vaccine. General study points: The study sampled repertoires only after the peak T cell response.

Concerning this clone itself: Its specificity is not known.

The germline V gene has CDR1 SNHLY and CDR2 FYNNEI. The CDR3 sequence is 14 residues long. V shed 4 bases and J shed 3 bases, with 12 bases lying between them. Assay: immunoSEQ multiplex PCR; the TCRdb copy retains only in-frame clones and omits some. The sample has around 120,000 clones; approximately 85% are singletons. Sequenced here: peripheral blood, sampled on day 0 of AZD1222 vaccination. This receptor was identified in an adult in good health. V is TRBV2 and J is TRBJ1-1; the D is unclear. The CDR3 DNA follows: TGTGCCAGCAGTGTCCAGGCCGGAGACACTGAAGCTTTCTTT. Amino acid sequence: CASSVQAGDTEAFF.